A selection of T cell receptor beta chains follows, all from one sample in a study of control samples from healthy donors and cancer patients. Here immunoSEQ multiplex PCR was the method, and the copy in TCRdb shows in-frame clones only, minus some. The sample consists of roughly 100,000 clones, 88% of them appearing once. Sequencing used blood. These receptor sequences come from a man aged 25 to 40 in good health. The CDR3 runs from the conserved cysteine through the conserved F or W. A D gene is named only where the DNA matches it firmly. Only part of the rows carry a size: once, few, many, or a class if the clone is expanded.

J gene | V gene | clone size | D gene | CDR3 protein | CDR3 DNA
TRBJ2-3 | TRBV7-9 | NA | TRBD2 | CASSLSGSADTQYF | TGTGCCAGCAGCCTTAGCGGGAGCGCAGATACGCAGTATTTT
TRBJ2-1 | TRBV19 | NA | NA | CASSLGGGSYNEQFF | TGTGCCAGTAGCCTCGGAGGAGGGTCCTACAATGAGCAGTTCTTC
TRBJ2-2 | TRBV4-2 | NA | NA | CASSPTHPGPNTGELFF | TGTGCCAGCAGCCCAACTCACCCGGGTCCAAACACCGGGGAGCTGTTTTTT
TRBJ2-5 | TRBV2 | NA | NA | CASNFGQGGETQYF | TGTGCCAGCAATTTCGGGCAGGGTGGTGAGACCCAGTACTTC
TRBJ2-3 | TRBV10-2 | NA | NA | CASSDWGRNTDTQYF | TGCGCCAGCAGTGATTGGGGGAGAAACACAGATACGCAGTATTTT
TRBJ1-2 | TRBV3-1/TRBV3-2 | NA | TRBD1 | CASRRGGEGYTF | TGTGCCAGCAGAAGAGGGGGCGAAGGCTACACCTTC
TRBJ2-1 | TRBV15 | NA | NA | CATRTRGTDEQFF | TGTGCCACCAGAACGAGGGGAACCGATGAGCAGTTCTTC
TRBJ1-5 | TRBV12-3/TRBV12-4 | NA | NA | CASSHRWNQPQHF | TGTGCCAGCAGCCACAGGTGGAATCAGCCCCAGCATTTT
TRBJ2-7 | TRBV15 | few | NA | CATSRAGQASQEQYF | TGTGCCACCAGCAGAGCTGGTCAGGCCTCTCAAGAGCAGTACTTC
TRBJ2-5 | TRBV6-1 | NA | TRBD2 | CASSEAGGPWGETQYF | TGTGCCAGCAGTGAAGCGGGAGGGCCCTGGGGAGAGACCCAGTACTTC
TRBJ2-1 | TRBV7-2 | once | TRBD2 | CASSSHGGSNYNEQFF | TGTGCCAGCAGCTCCCATGGCGGGAGTAACTACAATGAGCAGTTCTTC
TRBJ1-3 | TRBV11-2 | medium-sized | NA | CASSLPFSGNTIYF | TGTGCCAGCAGCCTACCCTTCTCTGGAAACACCATATATTTT
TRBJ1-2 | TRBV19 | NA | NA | CATKDRLNYGYTF | TGTGCCACTAAAGACAGGTTGAACTATGGCTACACCTTC
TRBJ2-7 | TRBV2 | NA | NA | CASIPSHAYEQYF | TGTGCCAGCATCCCCAGTCATGCCTACGAGCAGTACTTC
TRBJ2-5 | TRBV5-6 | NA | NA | CASSLGGSGLQETQYF | TGTGCCAGCAGCTTGGGGGGTAGCGGCCTCCAAGAGACCCAGTACTTC